This is a list of T cell receptor beta chains from one sample in a study of T cell responses to AZD1222 COVID-19 vaccine. Repertoires were generated with immunoSEQ multiplex PCR, while TCRdb's copy carries only in-frame clones and drops some. In the table there are 90,000 to 120,000 clones, about 85% of which are singletons. Sequencing was performed on peripheral blood, taken on day 0 of AZD1222 vaccination. These receptors all stem from an adult in good health. Each CDR3 is given with its conserved first and last residue. The D gene is left open where the match is weak. Clone size is stated in some rows and not others, as once, few, many or a class when expanded.

J gene,clone size,V gene,D gene,CDR3 protein,CDR3 DNA
TRBJ2-7,once,TRBV7-6,-,CASSETGTPGEQYF,TGTGCCAGCAGCGAGACCGGGACTCCGGGCGAGCAGTACTTC
TRBJ2-5,-,TRBV12-3/TRBV12-4,-,CASRLPNQETQYF,TGTGCCAGTCGACTACCCAACCAAGAGACCCAGTACTTC
TRBJ2-2,once,TRBV4-3,-,CASSQERDTSDDGELFF,TGCGCCAGCAGCCAAGAACGAGACACGAGCGACGACGGGGAGCTGTTTTTT
TRBJ2-5,-,TRBV7-9,-,CASSPAGGFGETQYF,TGTGCCAGCAGCCCAGCTGGGGGCTTCGGGGAGACCCAGTACTTC
TRBJ2-7,-,TRBV12-3/TRBV12-4,TRBD1,CASSRTGYEQYF,TGTGCCAGCAGTAGGACAGGCTACGAGCAGTACTTC
TRBJ1-2,-,TRBV19,-,CASSITPQGSVYGYTF,TGTGCCAGTAGTATAACCCCTCAGGGTTCAGTCTATGGCTACACCTTC
TRBJ2-1,few,TRBV5-5,-,CASSLAIQRYNEQFF,TGTGCCAGCAGCTTGGCCATCCAGCGCTACAATGAGCAGTTCTTC
TRBJ1-2,-,TRBV7-2,-,CASSLQSGTQKDNYGYTF,TGTGCCAGCAGCCTCCAGTCAGGGACCCAAAAGGATAACTATGGCTACACCTTC
TRBJ1-6,-,TRBV4-2,-,CASSQEYSPLHF,TGTGCCAGCAGCCAAGAGTATTCACCCCTCCACTTT
TRBJ1-2,-,TRBV5-6,TRBD1,CASSWGQLYGYTF,TGTGCCAGCAGCTGGGGACAGCTCTATGGCTACACCTTC
TRBJ2-6,-,TRBV7-6,-,CASSLGPGANVLTF,TGTGCCAGCAGCTTAGGTCCCGGGGCCAACGTCCTGACTTTC
TRBJ1-5,-,TRBV7-9,-,CASSLAQGLYSNQPQHF,TGTGCCAGCAGCTTAGCGCAGGGTCTCTATAGCAATCAGCCCCAGCATTTT
TRBJ1-1,-,TRBV7-3,-,CASSLDQGYGAFF,TGTGCCAGCAGCTTGGATCAGGGTTACGGCGCTTTCTTT
TRBJ1-6,once,TRBV19,TRBD1,CASRTSTGGLDSPLHF,TGTGCCAGTAGGACATCGACAGGGGGCTTAGATTCACCCCTCCACTTT
TRBJ1-2,-,TRBV13,-,CASSLGPSANYGYTF,TGTGCCAGCAGCTTAGGCCCCTCAGCTAACTATGGCTACACCTTC
TRBJ1-5,once,TRBV6-2/TRBV6-3,-,CASSAIGTARPQHF,TGTGCCAGCAGCGCAATTGGGACGGCTCGCCCCCAGCATTTT
TRBJ1-6,-,TRBV9,TRBD1,CASSRTGEVNSPLHF,TGTGCCAGCAGCCGGACAGGGGAGGTCAATTCACCCCTCCACTTT
TRBJ1-2,-,TRBV2,-,CASSEGRVNNYGYTF,TGTGCCAGCAGTGAGGGCAGGGTCAACAACTATGGCTACACCTTC
TRBJ2-3,-,TRBV18,TRBD1,CASSPDRAGSDTQYF,TGTGCCAGCTCACCGGACAGGGCTGGTTCAGATACGCAGTATTTT
TRBJ2-3,few,TRBV6-4,TRBD2,CASSRGGADTDTQYF,TGTGCCAGCAGCCGGGGGGGAGCGGATACAGATACGCAGTATTTT
TRBJ2-3,-,TRBV5-1,-,CASSRVSIHTDTQYF,TGCGCCAGCAGCCGGGTCTCGATCCACACAGATACGCAGTATTTT
TRBJ1-1,once,TRBV7-3,TRBD1,CASSLQGADTEAFF,TGTGCCAGCAGCTTACAGGGGGCGGATACTGAAGCTTTCTTT
TRBJ1-5,-,TRBV6-2/TRBV6-3,-,CASSWEGGRRQPQHF,TGTGCCAGCAGCTGGGAGGGCGGCCGAAGGCAGCCCCAGCATTTT
TRBJ1-1,-,TRBV18,-,CASCRANTEAFF,TGTGCCAGCTGCAGGGCGAACACTGAAGCTTTCTTT
TRBJ1-2,-,TRBV14,-,CASSQGAGSYGYTF,TGTGCCAGCAGCCAAGGTGCAGGGTCATACGGCTACACCTTC
TRBJ2-1,few,TRBV14,-,CASSPGSHNEQFF,TGTGCCAGCAGCCCGGGGTCCCACAATGAGCAGTTCTTC
TRBJ2-1,-,TRBV18,-,CASSRMGGRTDEQFF,TGTGCCAGCTCACGGATGGGGGGGCGCACGGATGAGCAGTTCTTC
TRBJ2-2,-,TRBV2,-,CASQRVYTGELFF,TGTGCCAGCCAGCGGGTGTACACCGGGGAGCTGTTTTTT
TRBJ1-1,-,TRBV30,TRBD1,CAWSPKTGTNTEAFF,TGTGCCTGGAGTCCGAAGACAGGGACGAACACTGAAGCTTTCTTT
TRBJ2-3,-,TRBV9,TRBD1,CASSVGPLGQGVPRDTQYF,TGTGCCAGCAGCGTAGGCCCTCTGGGACAGGGTGTTCCCAGGGATACGCAGTATTTT
TRBJ1-1,-,TRBV9,-,CASSVGSGSEAFF,TGTGCCAGCAGCGTAGGGTCGGGCTCTGAAGCTTTCTTT
TRBJ2-7,-,TRBV5-1,-,CASSLHPRARGEQYF,TGCGCCAGCAGCTTACACCCACGGGCCCGAGGCGAGCAGTACTTC
TRBJ1-1,-,TRBV7-2,-,CASSLNAEAFF,TGTGCCAGCAGCTTAAACGCTGAAGCTTTCTTT
TRBJ2-7,-,TRBV19,TRBD1,CASSPYRGLTYEQYF,TGTGCCAGTAGTCCCTACAGGGGTTTGACCTACGAGCAGTACTTC
TRBJ1-5,-,TRBV18,-,CASSPPEEQPQHF,TGTGCCAGCTCACCCCCGGAGGAGCAGCCCCAGCATTTT
TRBJ1-5,-,TRBV27,-,CASSTLMGGRDNQPQHF,TGTGCCAGCAGTACCCTTATGGGGGGTAGGGACAATCAGCCCCAGCATTTT
TRBJ2-7,-,TRBV19,-,CASSISRGPSYEQYF,TGTGCCAGTAGTATATCCCGGGGCCCGAGCTACGAGCAGTACTTC
TRBJ1-1,-,TRBV6-2/TRBV6-3,-,CASSYGGLTARAFF,TGTGCCAGCAGTTATGGGGGGCTCACGGCGCGAGCTTTCTTT
TRBJ1-4,few,TRBV6-5,-,CASSRHRLDEKLFF,TGTGCCAGCAGCCGCCATCGATTAGATGAAAAACTGTTTTTT
TRBJ2-1,-,TRBV2,TRBD2,CASSAGLAGSYNEQFF,TGTGCCAGCAGTGCCGGACTAGCGGGATCCTACAATGAGCAGTTCTTC
TRBJ2-3,-,TRBV28,-,CASTPPQSTDTQYF,TGTGCCAGCACCCCCCCACAGAGTACAGATACGCAGTATTTT
TRBJ2-3,-,TRBV29-1,TRBD1,CSVGGQGRTDTQYF,TGCAGCGTGGGGGGACAGGGAAGAACAGATACGCAGTATTTT
TRBJ2-7,-,TRBV12-5,TRBD1,CAPQPTGTGSSHYYEQYF,TGTGCTCCCCAACCTACCGGGACAGGGTCCTCTCACTACTACGAGCAGTACTTC
TRBJ1-1,-,TRBV5-1,-,CASSGQVNTEAFF,TGCGCCAGCAGCGGGCAAGTGAACACTGAAGCTTTCTTT
TRBJ1-1,-,TRBV11-2,-,CASSLVGVAEAFF,TGTGCCAGCAGCTTAGTGGGGGTCGCTGAAGCTTTCTTT
TRBJ2-1,-,TRBV19,TRBD2,CASSLWASGDEQFF,TGTGCCAGTAGTTTGTGGGCGAGCGGGGATGAGCAGTTCTTC
TRBJ1-1,-,TRBV9,-,CASRDSPDTEAFF,TGTGCCAGCAGGGATAGCCCGGACACTGAAGCTTTCTTT
TRBJ1-2,-,TRBV6-2/TRBV6-3,-,CASSPYAGAEFFNYGYTF,TGTGCCAGCAGTCCATATGCAGGGGCCGAATTTTTTAACTATGGCTACACCTTC
TRBJ1-1,-,TRBV6-2/TRBV6-3,TRBD1,CASSYSQGGNTEAFF,TGTGCCAGCAGTTATTCTCAGGGGGGGAACACTGAAGCTTTCTTT
TRBJ1-2,-,TRBV5-1,TRBD1,CASSLYGGTGGSGYTF,TGCGCCAGCAGCTTGTACGGTGGAACAGGGGGAAGCGGCTACACCTTC
TRBJ1-2,-,TRBV24-1,-,CATGDGSNYGYTF,TGTGCCACCGGAGACGGGAGTAACTATGGCTACACCTTC